A selection of T cell receptor beta chains follows, all from one sample in a study of cytomegalovirus exposure and HLA in healthy donors. The assay was immunoSEQ multiplex PCR, and TCRdb's table has in-frame clones only and misses some. This table holds roughly 160,000 clones, 75% to 90% found once. Material for sequencing was PBMCs. The receptors were gathered from a man between 18 and 29 years old in good health and CMV-seropositive. Both conserved end residues are part of each CDR3. Each record gives: clone size, V gene, J gene, D gene, CDR3 DNA, CDR3 protein. The D gene is left open where the match is weak. A row's size may be missing; if present it is once, few, many or a size class.

NA,TRBV5-1,TRBJ2-3,NA,TGCGCCAGCAGCTTGTCCGTAGCGGTGGCTGGGGATACGCAGTATTTT,CASSLSVAVAGDTQYF
NA,TRBV6-4,TRBJ1-2,NA,TGTGCCAGCAGTGACTGGCAGGGCGGCTACACCTTC,CASSDWQGGYTF
once,TRBV9,TRBJ2-1,TRBD2,TGTGCCAGCAGCGAAGCGGGGGGGCCGTACAATGAGCAGTTCTTC,CASSEAGGPYNEQFF
NA,TRBV30,TRBJ2-7,TRBD1,TGTGCGGGGAATAACCGGCGGGACAGGGCCTACGAGCAGTACTTC,CAGNNRRDRAYEQYF
NA,TRBV7-7,TRBJ2-5,TRBD2,TGTGCTAGCAGTATAGGACTAGCGGGGCAAGAGACCCAGTACTTC,CASSIGLAGQETQYF
NA,TRBV6-5,TRBJ2-2,NA,TGTGCCAGCAGTTATATGGGGCAGGTGGGCACCGGGGAGCTGTTTTTT,CASSYMGQVGTGELFF
NA,TRBV5-4,TRBJ2-5,NA,TGTGCCAGCAGCTTGGACGGGGGTGCTGGAGAGACCCAGTACTTC,CASSLDGGAGETQYF
NA,TRBV11-2,TRBJ1-6,TRBD1,TGTGCCAGCAGACGAAAGACGGGACAGTGGAATTCACCCCTCCACTTT,CASRRKTGQWNSPLHF
NA,TRBV12-5,TRBJ1-3,NA,TGTGCTAGTGGGACAAATCCCGGAAACACCATATATTTT,CASGTNPGNTIYF
NA,TRBV28,TRBJ1-1,NA,TGTGCCAGCAGTATCCCCTCTCCGAACACTGAAGCTTTCTTT,CASSIPSPNTEAFF
once,TRBV20-1,TRBJ2-7,NA,TGCAGTGTCGGGGTCCACGAGCAGTACTTC,CSVGVHEQYF
NA,TRBV7-2,TRBJ1-6,TRBD1,TGTGCCAGCAGCTTAAGGGGGAACTCCGGGACAGGGGGATCACCCCTCCACTTT,CASSLRGNSGTGGSPLHF
once,TRBV5-4,TRBJ1-2,TRBD1,TGTGCCAGCAGCGGGGGACAGGGTCTATCCTATGGCTACACCTTC,CASSGGQGLSYGYTF
NA,TRBV12-5,TRBJ1-1,NA,TGTGCTAGTGGTCCCCCGGGGAACACTGAAGCTTTCTTT,CASGPPGNTEAFF
NA,TRBV5-4,TRBJ2-7,TRBD2,TGTGCCAGCAGCTTGGGACTAGCGGGGGGTTCCTACGAGCAGTACTTC,CASSLGLAGGSYEQYF
NA,TRBV11-2,TRBJ1-1,TRBD1,TGTGCCAGCGGGAACCGGGACAGGGACATGAACACTGAAGCTTTCTTT,CASGNRDRDMNTEAFF
NA,TRBV6-1,TRBJ2-1,TRBD1,TGTGCCAGCAGTGAGGACAGGGGCTCCTACAATGAGCAGTTCTTC,CASSEDRGSYNEQFF
few,TRBV13,TRBJ2-3,TRBD2,TGTGCCAGCAGCCACGGACTAGCGGGGGGGCCAGATACGCAGTATTTT,CASSHGLAGGPDTQYF
NA,TRBV10-3,TRBJ2-3,TRBD2,TGTGCCATCAACGGACTAGCGGGATCTAGCACAGATACGCAGTATTTT,CAINGLAGSSTDTQYF
NA,TRBV19,TRBJ1-2,TRBD1,TGTGCCAGTAAATGGGGTCAGGGGGCGCGATTGAGTGGCTACACCTTC,CASKWGQGARLSGYTF
NA,TRBV2,TRBJ2-7,NA,TGTGCCAGCAGTGAACCCGGCGGCAGGGCCTACGAGCAGTACTTC,CASSEPGGRAYEQYF
NA,TRBV11-2,TRBJ2-7,NA,TGTGCCAGCAGCCTCCAGCAGGGATCCTACGAGCAGTACTTC,CASSLQQGSYEQYF
NA,TRBV27,TRBJ1-2,TRBD1,TGTGCCAGCAGTGCCTCCGGGACAGGGCATGGCTACACCTTC,CASSASGTGHGYTF
NA,TRBV6-5,TRBJ1-1,NA,TGTGCCAGCAGTTACTCAGCGTCGACGAATGAAGCTTTCTTT,CASSYSASTNEAFF
NA,TRBV7-8,TRBJ2-3,NA,TGTGCCAGCAGTAGCCTTGGGGATACGCAGTATTTT,CASSSLGDTQYF
few,TRBV2,TRBJ1-5,NA,TGTGCCAGCGGGGCGGTGCTATCCAATCAGCCCCAGCATTTT,CASGAVLSNQPQHF
NA,TRBV19,TRBJ1-1,NA,TGTGCCAGTAGCCCGGGGAACACTGAAGCTTTCTTT,CASSPGNTEAFF
NA,TRBV7-9,TRBJ2-3,TRBD2,TGTGCCAGCAGCCCGGCGGGGGGCGCAGATACGCAGTATTTT,CASSPAGGADTQYF
NA,TRBV9,TRBJ2-7,NA,TGTGCCAGCAGCGTCGGGAGACCACCTTACGAGCAGTACTTC,CASSVGRPPYEQYF
NA,TRBV9,TRBJ2-1,TRBD1,TGTGCCAGCACGGGACAGGGTTCGGATGAGCAGTTCTTC,CASTGQGSDEQFF
NA,TRBV21-1,TRBJ1-2,NA,NA,CASSDYHCQVPQRDYGYTF
NA,TRBV4-1,TRBJ1-4,NA,TGCGCCAGCAGCCAAGCTACGGGTCCCAATGAAAAACTGTTTTTT,CASSQATGPNEKLFF
NA,TRBV4-1,TRBJ2-5,TRBD2,TGCGCCAGCAGCCAAGAGTATCCCTTGGGAGCGGGACCTATAGAGACCCAGTACTTC,CASSQEYPLGAGPIETQYF
NA,TRBV27,TRBJ1-2,NA,TGTGCCAGCAGTTTATCCTCCCCCGCAGGGGCGTATGGCTACACCTTC,CASSLSSPAGAYGYTF
NA,TRBV4-1,TRBJ2-7,NA,TGCGCCAGCAGCCAAGAAGGGACTGGCGCCGGGAATTACGAGCAGTACTTC,CASSQEGTGAGNYEQYF
NA,TRBV18,TRBJ2-4,NA,TGTGCCAGCTCACCTTCCAGGGCTGACATTCAGTACTTC,CASSPSRADIQYF